The 21 T cell receptor beta chains reported below all come from one sample, sequenced in a study of response to subunit inactivated influenza vaccine. TCRdb passed the RT-PCR reads through MiXCR, listing each CDR3 protein once. This sample has under 200,000 distinct CDR3 sequences, with approximately 12% found just once. This sample also belongs to another study, concerning T cells expressing NK-cell markers. In that study: Scientists made TCR beta cDNA using 5'RACE template switching with UMIs.

This specimen was CD8+ T cells sorted from PBMCs, taken 11 to 12 days after vaccination. These receptors were taken from a man aged 45-60 years who received an inactivated influenza vaccine.

This clonotype came up a few times. The chain uses TRBV10-3 and TRBJ2-6; no reliable D call. V dropped 3 bases and J dropped 0 bases, with 6 bases sitting between them. The germline V gene has CDR1 ENHRY and CDR2 SYGVKD. The CDR3 spans 15 residues. This CDR3 is CAISDYDSGANVLTF. CDR3 in DNA: TGTGCCATCAGTGACTATGACTCTGGGGCCAACGTCCTGACTTTC.

In this sample, this clonotype turned up a few times. CDR3: CASSWTIGRVRHEQYF. The CDR3, as DNA: TGTGCCAGCAGCTGGACTATTGGCCGGGTGCGTCACGAGCAGTACTTC. This sequence joins TRBV27 and TRBJ2-7; perhaps TRBD2 as D (6 bases). The CDR3 has 16 residues. V was trimmed by 6 bases and J by 5 bases, leaving 23 bases between them. Germline V CDR1 and CDR2: MNHEY, SMNVEV (reference sequence).

For the CDR3, the DNA is TGTGCCAGTAGTGAAGCGGGAGTTGTCAATGAGCAGTTCTTC. Amino acid sequence: CASSEAGVVNEQFF. The chain employs TRBV19 and TRBJ2-1; 8 bases align to TRBD2. In germline, CDR1 is LNHDA, CDR2 SQIVND (reference sequence). The trim removed 5 bases at V and 6 bases at J, leaving 6 bases unmatched. CDR3 length: 14 amino acids.

J is TRBJ1-1 and V is TRBV7-9, with a possible D match to TRBD1 (5 bases). The CDR3 loop spans 13 amino acids. Germline CDR1 is SEHNR and CDR2 is FQNEAQ (reference sequence). The ends were cut back, 0 bases at V and 10 bases at J, with 12 bases in the middle. The CDR3 nucleotides are TGTGCCAGCAGCTTAGCGACCCAGGGATCAGCTTTCTTT. It translates to CASSLATQGSAFF.

This clonotype was seen a few times. The V call is TRBV7-6, the J call TRBJ1-3, with D uncertain. Germline values: CDR1 SGHVS, CDR2 FNYEAQ. The CDR3 runs 16 residues. V lost 5 bases to trimming and J lost 8 bases, with 22 bases between them. The CDR3 DNA reads TGTGCCAGCAGCGCGGAAAGATTCGTGAACCGTGACACCATATATTTT. It translates to CASSAERFVNRDTIYF.

J is TRBJ1-6 and V is TRBV11-1; possibly TRBD1 for D (6 bases). The CDR3 is 19 amino acids. Trimming removed 5 bases from V and 7 bases from J, with 27 bases in between. Germline CDR1 reads SGHAT; CDR2 reads FQDESV (reference sequence). The CDR3 region is CASSPQEAGDPFGNSPLHF. In nucleotides, the CDR3 is TGTGCCAGCAGCCCACAGGAGGCAGGGGATCCCTTTGGGAATTCACCCCTCCACTTT. Combining the CDR3 with reference TRBV11-1 and TRBJ1-6 gives the whole variable domain EAEVAQSPRYKITEKSQAVAFWCDPISGHATLYWYRQILGQGPELLVQFQDESVVDDSQLPKDRFSAERLKGVDSTLKIQPAELGDSAMYLCASSPQEAGDPFGNSPLHFGNGTRLTVT.

The V gene is TRBV11-2, the J gene TRBJ2-3, with 10 bases matching TRBD2. Germline V gene lookup returns CDR1 SGHAT and CDR2 FQNNGV. This CDR3 is built from 16 residues. V was pared by 7 bases and J by 2 bases, with 9 bases of the junction left unmatched. CDR3 nucleotides: TGTGCCAGCACTTGGAGTAGCGGGGGGTCCACAGATACGCAGTATTTT. Translation: CASTWSSGGSTDTQYF.

This clonotype has more than one count but fewer than ten. The chain couples TRBV5-1 to TRBJ2-7; possible D gene TRBD2, 5 bases. V gave up 4 bases and J gave up 1 base, with 18 bases separating them. The CDR3 has 16 residues. Germline V gene lookup returns CDR1 SGHRS and CDR2 YFSETQ. The CDR3 region has the DNA TGCGCCAGCAGCATACCCTTGAGCGGACCTTCCTACGAGCAGTACTTC. Residues: CASSIPLSGPSYEQYF.

The chain couples TRBV12-3 or TRBV12-4 to TRBJ2-3; 8 bases are a match to TRBD2. This CDR3 has 14 residues. Trimming took 8 bases from V and 4 from J; bases not matched to a gene: 8. CDR3 loop: CASSRGGQSDTQYF. In DNA form, the CDR3 reads TGTGCCAGCTCTCGGGGGGGCCAGTCAGATACGCAGTATTTT.

V usage is TRBV5-1 and J usage is TRBJ2-7, with D perhaps TRBD2 (6 bases). Trimming took 0 bases from V and 0 from J, leaving 13 bases between them. This CDR3 has 16 residues. Germline CDR1 reads SGHRS; CDR2 reads YFSETQ. The DNA for the CDR3 is TGCGCCAGCAGCTTGGGGGGAGGATCAAGCTCCTACGAGCAGTACTTC. Translated: CASSLGGGSSSYEQYF. Full variable domain (outside the CDR3, taken from reference TRBV5-1 and TRBJ2-7): KAGVTQTPRYLIKTRGQQVTLSCSPISGHRSVSWYQQTPGQGLQFLFEYFSETQRNKGNFPGRFSGRQFSNSRSEMNVSTLELGDSALYLCASSLGGGSSSYEQYFGPGTRLTVT.

This clonotype has just a few counts. This chain joins TRBV27 and TRBJ2-1, with 9 bases lining up with TRBD1. The V segment lost 8 bases and the J segment 3 bases; nucleotides outside the gene matches: 8. There are 15 residues in the CDR3. Germline CDR1 and CDR2: MNHEY and SMNVEV (reference sequence). The CDR3 DNA reads TGTGCCAGCTCGACTCCGGGACAGGGCTACAATGAGCAGTTCTTC. Amino acids: CASSTPGQGYNEQFF.

This clonotype was counted at least ten times. The chain has TRBV4-1 and TRBJ2-7, with D perhaps TRBD1 (5 bases). The germline gives CDR1 MGHRA, CDR2 YSYEKL. CDR3 size: 13 residues. Trimming took 2 bases from V and 0 from J, leaving 5 bases between them. CDR3 in DNA: TGCGCCAGCAGCCAAAGGGGCTCCTACGAGCAGTACTTC. Residues: CASSQRGSYEQYF.

The chain combines TRBV11-2 with TRBJ2-7, with 9 bases aligning to TRBD2. Per the germline V gene, CDR1 is SGHAT and CDR2 is FQNNGV. This CDR3 is built from 16 residues. The junction had 9 bases not matched to a gene; V was cut back by 1 base and J by 5 bases. This chain's CDR3 is CASSLGSGLATHEQYF. In DNA, the CDR3 is TGTGCCAGCAGCTTAGGAAGCGGACTAGCGACCCACGAGCAGTACTTC.

The CDR3 nucleotides read TGCGCCAGCAGCTTGACTAGCGGGGGGGCCCCTGAGCAGTTCTTC. It yields the protein CASSLTSGGAPEQFF. The rearrangement joins TRBV5-1 to TRBJ2-1; the match to TRBD2 covers 13 bases. CDR1 is SGHRS, CDR2 YFSETQ, per germline. This CDR3 region has 15 residues. V shed 1 base and J 9 bases; nucleotides not matched to a gene: 4.

The chain joins TRBV10-3 to TRBJ2-6; TRBD2 is a possible D gene (5 bases). CDR1 is ENHRY and CDR2 is SYGVKD in the germline V gene. V dropped 3 bases and J dropped 0 bases, with 15 bases sitting between them. The CDR3 spans 18 residues. CDR3 nucleotides: TGTGCCATCAGTGATAGAGAGCGGCTCTACTCTGGGGCCAACGTCCTGACTTTC. Translated, it gives CAISDRERLYSGANVLTF.

This clonotype was detected ten times or more. V gene TRBV5-1 combines with J gene TRBJ1-1; a weak D match, TRBD1 (6 bases). CDR3 length: 14 amino acids. V was shortened by 2 bases and J by 1 base, with 9 bases between the two germline ends. Germline V gene sequence: CDR1 SGHRS, CDR2 YFSETQ. CDR3 DNA sequence: TGCGCCAGCAGCTTTACGACAGGGAACACTGAAGCTTTCTTT. This codes for CASSFTTGNTEAFF.

CDR3 sequence (DNA): TGTGCCAGCAGCCCCCTGTCCGCAGACAATGAGCAGTTCTTC. It specifies CASSPLSADNEQFF. The gene calls are TRBV7-8 and TRBJ2-1; D gene uncertain. Germline V gene sequence: CDR1 SGHVS, CDR2 FQNEAQ. Trimming left V 5 bases short and J 5 bases short, with 13 bases between. The CDR3 has 14 amino acids.

This clonotype was counted a few times. V and J are TRBV6-5 and TRBJ2-7; D is unresolved. The germline V gene has CDR1 MNHEY and CDR2 SVGAGI. V was trimmed by 2 bases and J by 4 bases, leaving 12 bases between them. The CDR3 sequence is 14 residues long. The CDR3 here is CASSYEQRGYEQYF. The CDR3 coding sequence is TGTGCCAGCAGTTACGAACAGCGAGGATACGAGCAGTACTTC.

By sample fraction, this clonotype is large. The gene calls are TRBV7-6 and TRBJ2-2; D is possibly TRBD1 or TRBD2 (5 bases each). V shed 3 bases and J shed 0 bases, with 20 bases lying between them. The germline CDR1 and CDR2 sequences are SGHVS and FNYEAQ. This CDR3 spans 19 amino acids. CDR3 nucleotide sequence: TGTGCCAGCAGCTTCAAGGGACCCTTCGCGACTCCGAACACCGGGGAGCTGTTTTTT. It specifies CASSFKGPFATPNTGELFF.

This clonotype showed up just a few times. The genes are TRBV12-3 or TRBV12-4 and TRBJ1-2; D is unresolved. The CDR3 has 13 amino acids. Trimming removed 1 base from V and 5 bases from J, with 8 bases in between. CDR3 protein: CASSLEMGYGYTF. Here the CDR3 DNA reads TGTGCCAGCAGTTTAGAAATGGGGTATGGCTACACCTTC.

This clonotype occurred a few times. V gene TRBV25-1 combines with J gene TRBJ2-2; unclear D gene. Per germline, CDR1 MGHDK and CDR2 SYGVNS. The ends were cut back, 4 bases at V and 3 bases at J, with 3 bases in the middle. This CDR3 is 12 amino acids long. The CDR3 sequence: CASSGHTGELFF. CDR3 DNA sequence: TGTGCCAGCAGTGGGCACACCGGGGAGCTGTTTTTT.